This T cell receptor beta chain is from a study of T cell changes during pregnancy in multiple sclerosis. Clones were read by immunoSEQ multiplex PCR, and TCRdb kept only the in-frame ones, dropping some. The sample consists of some 25,000 clones, around 84% of them appearing once. This clone occurred once. Trimming pared 7 bases from V and 6 bases from J, leaving 25 bases between. CDR1 and CDR2 (germline): MDHEN, SYDVKM. The CDR3 extends over 16 amino acids. J is TRBJ2-7 and V is TRBV28, with TRBD1 as a possible D gene (5 bases). Sequenced here: CD4+ T cells from peripheral blood mononuclear cells, sampled in the second trimester of pregnancy. This clonotype was sampled from a female donor in good health, enrolled as a control in a pregnancy study. Written as DNA, the CDR3 is TGTGCCAGCATCCACCCTTACCAGGGAATCCGCCCCGAGCAGTACTTC. It yields the protein CASIHPYQGIRPEQYF.